This T cell receptor beta chain emerged from a study of cytomegalovirus exposure and HLA in healthy donors. This clone has more than one count but fewer than ten. TCRdb's table, derived via immunoSEQ multiplex PCR, lists solely in-frame clones and lacks some. The sample has a few hundred thousand clones, roughly 85% seen once. The specimen sequenced was PBMCs. The sequence came from a woman aged 18-29 years in good health and CMV-seronegative.

The CDR3 spells CASSLRLAGGETQYF. DNA for the CDR3: TGTGCCAGCAGCTTGCGACTAGCGGGAGGGGAGACCCAGTACTTC. The chain has TRBV5-4 and TRBJ2-5; 14 positions agree with TRBD2. There are 15 residues in the CDR3. Germline V gene data show CDR1 as SGHNT and CDR2 as YYREEE (reference sequence). Trimming took 1 base from V and 5 from J; bases not matched to a gene: 1.